This T cell receptor (beta chain) was identified during a study of human T cells and chemical hapten exposure. J gave up 8 bases and V 8 bases, and 6 bases lay outside the gene matches. This CDR3 comprises 13 residues. Germline V gene data show CDR1 as MDHEN and CDR2 as SYDVKM. Time point meaning: patch test 1, 2 weeks after DPC sensitization. The sample's treatment: therapeutic diphenylcyclopropenone sensitization with weekly scalp DPC. Total RNA was extracted from unfractionated whole blood. Original methodology: Individual samples carried between 23,224 and 690,600 TCRs, with roughly 95,000 as the median. TCRdb independently ran MiXCR on the RACE reads; one entry per CDR3 protein. The V and J calls were not made by the authors but by TCRdb's processing. The sample comprises around 300,000 distinct CDR3 sequences, around 7% of which are singletons, and around 8.2% rests with the top ten. The table lists this clonotype with a few counts.

The specimen comprised whole blood, sampled in connection with sensitization to the hapten diphenylcyclopropenone (DPC). The receptor was isolated from a young woman with alopecia areata. Some clones in this sample may be carry-over from other donors' samples. The chain employs TRBV28 and TRBJ2-1, with 10 bases that match TRBD2. In nucleotides, the CDR3 is TGTGCCAGCGAGCGGGGGGGCCCCTATGAGCAGTTCTTC. Encoded protein: CASERGGPYEQFF.